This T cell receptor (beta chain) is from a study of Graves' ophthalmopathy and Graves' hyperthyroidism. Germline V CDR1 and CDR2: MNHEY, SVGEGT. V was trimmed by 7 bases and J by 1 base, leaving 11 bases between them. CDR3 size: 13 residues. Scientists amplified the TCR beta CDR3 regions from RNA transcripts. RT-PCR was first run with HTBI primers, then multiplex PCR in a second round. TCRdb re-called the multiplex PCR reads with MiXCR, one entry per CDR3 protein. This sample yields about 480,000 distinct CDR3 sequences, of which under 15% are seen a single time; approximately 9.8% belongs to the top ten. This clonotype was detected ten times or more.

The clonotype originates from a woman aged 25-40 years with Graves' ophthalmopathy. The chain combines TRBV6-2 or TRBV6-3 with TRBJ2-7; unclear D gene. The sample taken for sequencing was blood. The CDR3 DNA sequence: TGTGCCAGCAAGGTGGCCGGATCCTACGAGCAGTACTTC. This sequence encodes CASKVAGSYEQYF.